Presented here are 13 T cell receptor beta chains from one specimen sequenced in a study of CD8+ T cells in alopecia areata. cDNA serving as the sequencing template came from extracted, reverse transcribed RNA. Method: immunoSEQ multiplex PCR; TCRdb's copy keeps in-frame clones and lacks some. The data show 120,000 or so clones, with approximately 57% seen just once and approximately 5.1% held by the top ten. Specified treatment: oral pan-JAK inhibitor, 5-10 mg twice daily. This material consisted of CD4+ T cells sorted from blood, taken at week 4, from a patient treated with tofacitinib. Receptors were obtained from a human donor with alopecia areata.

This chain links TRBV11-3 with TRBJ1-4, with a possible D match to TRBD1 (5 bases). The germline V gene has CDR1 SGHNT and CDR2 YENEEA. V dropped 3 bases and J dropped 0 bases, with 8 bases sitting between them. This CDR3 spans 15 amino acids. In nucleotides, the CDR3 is TGTGCCAGCAGCTTTACACAGGCAACTAATGAAAAACTGTTTTTT. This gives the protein CASSFTQATNEKLFF.

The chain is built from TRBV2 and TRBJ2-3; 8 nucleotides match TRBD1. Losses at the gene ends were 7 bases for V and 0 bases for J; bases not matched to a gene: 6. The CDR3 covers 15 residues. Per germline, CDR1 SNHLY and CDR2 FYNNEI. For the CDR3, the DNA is TGTGCCAGCAAAACAGGGGGTCGGAGCACAGATACGCAGTATTTT. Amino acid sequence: CASKTGGRSTDTQYF.

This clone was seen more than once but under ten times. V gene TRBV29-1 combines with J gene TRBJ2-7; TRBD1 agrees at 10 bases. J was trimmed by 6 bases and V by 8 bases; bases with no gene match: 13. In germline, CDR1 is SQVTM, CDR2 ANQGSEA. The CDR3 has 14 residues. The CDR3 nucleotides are TGCAGCATGCGGTCGGGACAGGGGTCTAGCGAGCAGTACTTC. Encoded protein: CSMRSGQGSSEQYF.

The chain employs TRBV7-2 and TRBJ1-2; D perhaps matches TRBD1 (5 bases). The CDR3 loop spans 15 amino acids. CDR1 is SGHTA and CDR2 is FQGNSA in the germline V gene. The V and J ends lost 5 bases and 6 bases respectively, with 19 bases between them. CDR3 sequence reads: CASSPRDSLRHGYTF. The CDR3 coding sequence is TGTGCCAGCAGCCCCCGGGACTCACTTCGACATGGCTACACCTTC.

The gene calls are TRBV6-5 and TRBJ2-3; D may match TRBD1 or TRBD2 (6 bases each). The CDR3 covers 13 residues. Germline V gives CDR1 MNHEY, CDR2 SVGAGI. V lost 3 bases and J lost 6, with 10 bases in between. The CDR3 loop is CASSYTGGDTQYF. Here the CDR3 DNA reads TGTGCCAGCAGTTATACCGGGGGCGATACGCAGTATTTT.

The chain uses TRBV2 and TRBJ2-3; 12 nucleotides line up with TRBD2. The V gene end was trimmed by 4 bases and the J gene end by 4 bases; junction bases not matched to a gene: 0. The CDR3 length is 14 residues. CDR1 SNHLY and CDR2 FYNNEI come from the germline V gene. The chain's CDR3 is CASSGLAGADTQYF. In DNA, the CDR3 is TGTGCCAGCAGTGGACTAGCGGGAGCAGATACGCAGTATTTT.

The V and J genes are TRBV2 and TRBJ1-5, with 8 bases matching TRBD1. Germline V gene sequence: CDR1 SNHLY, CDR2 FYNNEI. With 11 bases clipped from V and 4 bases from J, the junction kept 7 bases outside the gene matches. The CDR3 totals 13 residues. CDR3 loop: CAVGQGANQPQHF. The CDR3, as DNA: TGTGCCGTGGGGCAGGGGGCAAATCAGCCCCAGCATTTT. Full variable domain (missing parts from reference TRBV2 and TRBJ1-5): EPEVTQTPSHQVTQMGQEVILRCVPISNHLYFYWYRQILGQKVEFLVSFYNNEISEKSEIFDDQFSVERPDGSNFTLKIRSTKLEDSAMYFCAVGQGANQPQHFGDGTRLSIL.

The CDR3 reads CSACETSGSTDTQYF. The CDR3, as DNA: TGCAGCGCCTGCGAGACTAGCGGCAGCACAGATACGCAGTATTTT. J is TRBJ2-3 and V is TRBV29-1; 9 bases map to TRBD2. J gave up 0 bases and V 7 bases, and 8 bases lay outside the gene matches. Looked up from germline, CDR1 is SQVTM and CDR2 is ANQGSEA. This CDR3 is built from 15 residues.

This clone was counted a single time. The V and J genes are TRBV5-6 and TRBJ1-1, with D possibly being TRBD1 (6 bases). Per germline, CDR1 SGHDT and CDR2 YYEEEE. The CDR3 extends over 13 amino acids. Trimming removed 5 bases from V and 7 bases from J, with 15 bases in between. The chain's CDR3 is CASSPTGRREAFF. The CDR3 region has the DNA TGTGCCAGCAGTCCTACAGGGCGTCGTGAAGCTTTCTTT.

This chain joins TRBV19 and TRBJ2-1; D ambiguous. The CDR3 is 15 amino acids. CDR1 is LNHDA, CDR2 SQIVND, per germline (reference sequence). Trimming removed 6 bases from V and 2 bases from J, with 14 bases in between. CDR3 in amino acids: CASSRHGNTYNEQFF. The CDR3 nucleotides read TGTGCCAGTAGCCGACACGGAAACACCTACAATGAGCAGTTCTTC.

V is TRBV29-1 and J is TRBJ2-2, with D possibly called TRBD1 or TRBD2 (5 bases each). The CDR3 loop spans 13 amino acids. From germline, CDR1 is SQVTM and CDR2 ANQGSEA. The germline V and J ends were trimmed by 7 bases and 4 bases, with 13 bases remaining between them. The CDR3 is CSAGRDGTGELFF. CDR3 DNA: TGCAGCGCAGGACGGGACGGCACCGGGGAGCTGTTTTTT.

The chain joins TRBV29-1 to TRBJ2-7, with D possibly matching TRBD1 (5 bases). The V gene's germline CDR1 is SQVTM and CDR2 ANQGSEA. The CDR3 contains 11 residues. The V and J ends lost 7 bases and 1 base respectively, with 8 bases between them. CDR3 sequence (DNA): TGCAGCGCACAGGATTCCTACGAGCAGTACTTC. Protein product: CSAQDSYEQYF.

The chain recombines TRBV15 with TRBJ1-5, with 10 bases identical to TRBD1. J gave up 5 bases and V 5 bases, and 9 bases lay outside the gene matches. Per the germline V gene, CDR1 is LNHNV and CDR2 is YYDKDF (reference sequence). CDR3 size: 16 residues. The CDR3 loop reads CATSGTTGGFHQPQHF. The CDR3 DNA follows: TGTGCCACCAGCGGAACGACAGGGGGCTTTCATCAGCCCCAGCATTTT.